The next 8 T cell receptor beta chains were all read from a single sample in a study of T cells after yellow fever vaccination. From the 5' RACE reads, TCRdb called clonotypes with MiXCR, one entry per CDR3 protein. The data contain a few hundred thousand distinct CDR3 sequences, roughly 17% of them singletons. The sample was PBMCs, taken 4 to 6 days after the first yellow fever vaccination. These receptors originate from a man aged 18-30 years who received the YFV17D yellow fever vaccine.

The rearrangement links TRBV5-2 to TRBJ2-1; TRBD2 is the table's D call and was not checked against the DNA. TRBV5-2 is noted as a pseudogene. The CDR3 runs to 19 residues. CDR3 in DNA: TGTGCCAGCAACCCTGCGGGACTAGCGGGAGCATTGGGTGGGAATGAGCAGTTCTTC. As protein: CASNPAGLAGALGGNEQFF.

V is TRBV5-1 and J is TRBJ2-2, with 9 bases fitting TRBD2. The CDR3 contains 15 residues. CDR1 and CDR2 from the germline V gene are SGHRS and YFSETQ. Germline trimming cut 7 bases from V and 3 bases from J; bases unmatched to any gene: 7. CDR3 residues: CASGSPSGDTGELFF. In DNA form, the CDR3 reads TGCGCCAGCGGCTCCCCTAGCGGGGACACCGGGGAGCTGTTTTTT.

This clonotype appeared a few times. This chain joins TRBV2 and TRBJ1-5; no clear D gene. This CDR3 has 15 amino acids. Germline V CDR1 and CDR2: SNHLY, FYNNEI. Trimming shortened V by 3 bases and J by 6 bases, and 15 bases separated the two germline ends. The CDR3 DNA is TGTGCCAGCAGTGATCTTGGGTCTCAGTCTCAGCCCCAGCATTTT. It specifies CASSDLGSQSQPQHF.

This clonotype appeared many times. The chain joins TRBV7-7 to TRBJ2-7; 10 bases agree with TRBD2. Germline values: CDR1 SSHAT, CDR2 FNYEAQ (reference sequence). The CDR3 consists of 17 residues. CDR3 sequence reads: CASSLARTSGGYREQYV. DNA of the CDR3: TGTGCTAGCAGCTTAGCTCGGACTAGCGGAGGGTATCGAGAGCAGTACGTC.

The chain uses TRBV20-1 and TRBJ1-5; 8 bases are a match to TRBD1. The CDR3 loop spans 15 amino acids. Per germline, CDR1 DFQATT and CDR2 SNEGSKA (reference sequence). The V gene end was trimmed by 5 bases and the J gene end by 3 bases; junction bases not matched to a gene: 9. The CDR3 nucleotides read TGCAGTGCTCCCCTCCTGGACAGGGACAATCAGCCCCAGCATTTT. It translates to CSAPLLDRDNQPQHF.

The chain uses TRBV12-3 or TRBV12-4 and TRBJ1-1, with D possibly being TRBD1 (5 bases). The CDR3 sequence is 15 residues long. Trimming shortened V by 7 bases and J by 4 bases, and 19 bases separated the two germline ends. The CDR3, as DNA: TGTGCCAGCATTCCCTTTTCAGGGATTACCACTGAAGCTTTCTTT. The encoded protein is CASIPFSGITTEAFF.

CDR3: CAGHRPSETQYF. The CDR3 DNA reads TGTGCCGGCCACCGTCCGTCAGAGACCCAGTACTTC. The rearrangement uses TRBV2 and TRBJ2-5; no definite D call. Germline loops: CDR1 SNHLY, CDR2 FYNNEI. The V end lost 11 bases, the J end lost 4 bases, and 14 bases lay between the germline ends. The length of the CDR3 is 12 residues.

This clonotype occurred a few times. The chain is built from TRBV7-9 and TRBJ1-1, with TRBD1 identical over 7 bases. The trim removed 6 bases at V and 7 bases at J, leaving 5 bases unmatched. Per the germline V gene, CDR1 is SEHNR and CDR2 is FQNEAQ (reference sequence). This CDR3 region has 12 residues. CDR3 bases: TGTGCCAGCAGTCAGGGACAGTTTGAAGCTTTCTTT. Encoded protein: CASSQGQFEAFF.